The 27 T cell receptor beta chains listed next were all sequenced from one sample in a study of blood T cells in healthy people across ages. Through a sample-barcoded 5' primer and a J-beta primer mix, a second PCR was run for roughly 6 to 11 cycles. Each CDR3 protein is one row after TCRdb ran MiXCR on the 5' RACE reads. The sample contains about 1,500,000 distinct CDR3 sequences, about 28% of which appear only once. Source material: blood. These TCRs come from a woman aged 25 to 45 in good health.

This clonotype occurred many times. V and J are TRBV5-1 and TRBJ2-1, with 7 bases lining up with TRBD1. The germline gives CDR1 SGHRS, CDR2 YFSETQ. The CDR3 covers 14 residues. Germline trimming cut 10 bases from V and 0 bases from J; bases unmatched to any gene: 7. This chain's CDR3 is CASKGQSSYNEQFF. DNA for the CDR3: TGCGCCTCCAAGGGACAGAGCTCCTACAATGAGCAGTTCTTC.

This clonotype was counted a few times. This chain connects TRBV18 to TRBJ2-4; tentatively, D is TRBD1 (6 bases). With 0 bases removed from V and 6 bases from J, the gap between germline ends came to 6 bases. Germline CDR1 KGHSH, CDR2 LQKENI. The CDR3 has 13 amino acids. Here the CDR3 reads CASSPPDRNIQYF. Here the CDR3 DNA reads TGTGCCAGCTCACCACCGGACAGAAACATTCAGTACTTC.

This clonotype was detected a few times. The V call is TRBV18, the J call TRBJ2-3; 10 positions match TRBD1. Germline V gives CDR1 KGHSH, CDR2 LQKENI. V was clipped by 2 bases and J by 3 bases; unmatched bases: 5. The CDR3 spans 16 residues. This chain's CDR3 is CASSPSAGQGTDTQYF. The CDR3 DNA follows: TGTGCCAGCTCACCAAGCGCGGGACAGGGGACAGATACGCAGTATTTT.

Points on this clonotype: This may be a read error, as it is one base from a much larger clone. The CDR3 here is CSARTGADEKRFF. As DNA, the CDR3 is TGCAGCGCTCGGACAGGGGCGGATGAAAAACGGTTTTTT. This chain uses TRBV29-1 with TRBJ1-4; 9 bases are a match to TRBD1. The CDR3 covers 13 residues. CDR1 is SQVTM, CDR2 ANQGSEA, per germline.

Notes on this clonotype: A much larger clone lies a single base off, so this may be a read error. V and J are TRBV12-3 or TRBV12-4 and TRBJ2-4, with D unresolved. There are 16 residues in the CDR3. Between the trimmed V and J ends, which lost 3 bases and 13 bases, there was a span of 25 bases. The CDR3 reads CASSLVLRPPEGEQYF. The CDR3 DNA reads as TGTGCCAGCAGTTTGGTGTTGCGGCCCCCTGAAGGTGAGCAGTACTTC.

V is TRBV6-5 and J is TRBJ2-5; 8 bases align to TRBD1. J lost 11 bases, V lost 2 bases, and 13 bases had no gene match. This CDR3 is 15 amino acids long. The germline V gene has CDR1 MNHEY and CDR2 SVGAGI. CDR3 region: CASSYRQGARNEQYF. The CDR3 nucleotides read TGTGCCAGCAGTTACCGTCAGGGGGCGAGGAATGAGCAGTACTTC.

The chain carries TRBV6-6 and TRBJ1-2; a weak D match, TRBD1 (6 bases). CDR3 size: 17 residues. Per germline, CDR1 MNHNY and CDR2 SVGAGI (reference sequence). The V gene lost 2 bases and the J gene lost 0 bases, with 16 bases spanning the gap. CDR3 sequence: CASSYHPRGGPNYGYTF. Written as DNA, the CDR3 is TGTGCCAGCAGTTACCACCCCCGCGGGGGCCCTAACTATGGCTACACCTTC.

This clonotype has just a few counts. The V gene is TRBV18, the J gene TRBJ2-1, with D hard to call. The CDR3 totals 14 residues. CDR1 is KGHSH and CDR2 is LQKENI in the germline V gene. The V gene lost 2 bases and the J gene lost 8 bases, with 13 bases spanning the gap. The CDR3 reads CASSPSSEIDEQFF. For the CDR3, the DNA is TGTGCCAGCTCACCATCGTCTGAAATCGATGAGCAGTTCTTC. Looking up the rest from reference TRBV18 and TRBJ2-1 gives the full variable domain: NAGVMQNPRHLVRRRGQEARLRCSPMKGHSHVYWYRQLPEEGLKFMVYLQKENIIDESGMPKERFSAEFPKEGPSILRIQQVVRGDSAAYFCASSPSSEIDEQFFGPGTRLTVL.

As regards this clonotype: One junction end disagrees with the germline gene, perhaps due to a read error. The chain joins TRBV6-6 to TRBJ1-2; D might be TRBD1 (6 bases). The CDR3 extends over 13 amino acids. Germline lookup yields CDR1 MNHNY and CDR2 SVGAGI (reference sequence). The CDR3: CASNHRANYGYTF. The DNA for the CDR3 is TGTGCTAGCAACCACAGGGCCAACTATGGCTACACCTTC.

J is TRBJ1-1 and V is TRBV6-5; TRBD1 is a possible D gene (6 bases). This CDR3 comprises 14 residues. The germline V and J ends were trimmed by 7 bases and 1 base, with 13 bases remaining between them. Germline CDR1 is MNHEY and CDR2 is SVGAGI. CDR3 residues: CASKNRDWNTEAFF. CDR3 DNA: TGTGCCAGCAAGAACAGGGATTGGAACACTGAAGCTTTCTTT.

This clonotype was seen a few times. CDR3 bases: TGCAGTGCCCCCCGGGACAGAAAAGTCGGGGCCTACAATGAGCAGTTCTTC. Amino acid sequence: CSAPRDRKVGAYNEQFF. The V and J genes are TRBV20-1 and TRBJ2-1; TRBD1 matches 7 bases. V gave up 6 bases and J gave up 2 bases; unmatched junction bases: 16. Germline lookup yields CDR1 DFQATT and CDR2 SNEGSKA (reference sequence). The CDR3 is 17 residues long.

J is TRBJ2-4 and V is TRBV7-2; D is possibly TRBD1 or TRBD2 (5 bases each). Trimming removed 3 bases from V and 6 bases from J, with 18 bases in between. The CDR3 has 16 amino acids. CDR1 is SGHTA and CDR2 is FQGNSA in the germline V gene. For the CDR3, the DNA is TGTGCCAGCAGCTTCCAGGGTGGTCGGGGCTTAAACATTCAGTACTTC. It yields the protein CASSFQGGRGLNIQYF.

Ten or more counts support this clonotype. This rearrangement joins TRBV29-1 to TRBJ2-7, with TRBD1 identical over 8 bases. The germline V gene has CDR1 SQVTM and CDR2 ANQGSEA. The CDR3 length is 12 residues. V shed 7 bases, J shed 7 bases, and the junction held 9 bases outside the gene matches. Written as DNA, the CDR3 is TGCAGCGGAGGAGGACAGGGAAGGGAGCAGTACTTC. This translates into CSGGGQGREQYF.

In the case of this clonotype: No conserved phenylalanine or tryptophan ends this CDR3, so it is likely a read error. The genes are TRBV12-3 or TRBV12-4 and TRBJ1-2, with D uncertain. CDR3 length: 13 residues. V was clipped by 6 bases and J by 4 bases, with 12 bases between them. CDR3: CASRWQDFYGYTC. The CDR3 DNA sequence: TGTGCCAGCAGGTGGCAGGACTTCTATGGCTACACCTGC.

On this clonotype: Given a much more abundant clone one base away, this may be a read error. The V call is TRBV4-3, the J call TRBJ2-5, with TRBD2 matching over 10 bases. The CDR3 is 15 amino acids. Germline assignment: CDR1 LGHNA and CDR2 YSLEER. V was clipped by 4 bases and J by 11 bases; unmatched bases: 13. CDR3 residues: CASSRSGREYNEQYF. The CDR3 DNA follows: TGCGCCAGCAGCCGGAGCGGGAGGGAGTACAATGAGCAGTACTTC.

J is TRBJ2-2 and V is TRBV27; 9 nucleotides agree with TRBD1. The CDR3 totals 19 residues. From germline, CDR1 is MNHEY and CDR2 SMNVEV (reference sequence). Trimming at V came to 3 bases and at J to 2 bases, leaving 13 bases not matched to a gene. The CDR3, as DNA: TGTGCCAGCAGTTTCCGAGGACAGGGGCTCCTGGGTAACACCGGGGAGCTGTTTTTT. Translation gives CASSFRGQGLLGNTGELFF.

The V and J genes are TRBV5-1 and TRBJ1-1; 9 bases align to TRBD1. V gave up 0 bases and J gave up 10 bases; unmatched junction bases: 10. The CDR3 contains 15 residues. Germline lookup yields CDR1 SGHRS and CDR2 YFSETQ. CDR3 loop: CASSLGDRGIESAFF. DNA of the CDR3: TGCGCCAGCAGCTTGGGCGACAGGGGGATTGAGTCAGCTTTCTTT.

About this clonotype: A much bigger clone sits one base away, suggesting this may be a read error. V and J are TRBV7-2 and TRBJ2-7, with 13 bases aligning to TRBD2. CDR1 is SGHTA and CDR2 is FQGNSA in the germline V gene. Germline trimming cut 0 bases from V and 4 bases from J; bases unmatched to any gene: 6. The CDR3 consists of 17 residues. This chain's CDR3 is CASSLAAGTSGEYEQYF. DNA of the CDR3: TGTGCCAGCAGCTTAGCTGCTGGGACTAGCGGGGAATACGAGCAGTACTTC.

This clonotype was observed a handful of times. CDR3 loop: CASSREGGLTYGYTF. The DNA for the CDR3 is TGCGCCAGCAGCCGGGAGGGGGGGTTGACCTATGGCTACACCTTC. The chain combines TRBV5-1 with TRBJ1-2; tentatively, D is TRBD1 (6 bases). CDR3 length: 15 residues. The V gene lost 4 bases and the J gene lost 4 bases, with 17 bases spanning the gap. The germline V gene encodes CDR1 SGHRS and CDR2 YFSETQ.

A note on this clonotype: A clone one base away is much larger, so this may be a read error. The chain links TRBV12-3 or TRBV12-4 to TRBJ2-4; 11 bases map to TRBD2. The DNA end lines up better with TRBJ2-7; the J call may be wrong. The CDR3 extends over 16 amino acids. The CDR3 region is CASSRGLADLPYEQYF. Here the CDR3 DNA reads TGTGCCAGCAGTCGGGGACTAGCGGATCTCCCCTACGAGCAGTACTTC.

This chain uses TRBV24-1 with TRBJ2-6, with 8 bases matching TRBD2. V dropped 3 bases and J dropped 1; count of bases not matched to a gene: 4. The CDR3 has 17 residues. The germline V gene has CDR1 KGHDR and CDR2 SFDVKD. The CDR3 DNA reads TGTGCCACCAGTGATAAGACGGGGGGGTCTGGGGCCAACGTCCTGACTTTC. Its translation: CATSDKTGGSGANVLTF.

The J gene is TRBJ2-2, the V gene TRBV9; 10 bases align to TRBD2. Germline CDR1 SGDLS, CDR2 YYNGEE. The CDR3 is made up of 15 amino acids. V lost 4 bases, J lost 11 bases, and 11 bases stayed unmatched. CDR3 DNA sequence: TGTGCCAGCAGCCCCTCGGAGAGCGGGAGGGCTGAGCTGTTTTTT. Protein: CASSPSESGRAELFF.

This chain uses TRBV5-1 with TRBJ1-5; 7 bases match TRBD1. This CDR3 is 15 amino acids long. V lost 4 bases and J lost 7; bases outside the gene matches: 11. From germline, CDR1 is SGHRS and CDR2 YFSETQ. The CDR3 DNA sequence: TGCGCCAGCAGCCCGACCGGACAGGCCGAACAGCCCCAGCATTTT. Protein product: CASSPTGQAEQPQHF.

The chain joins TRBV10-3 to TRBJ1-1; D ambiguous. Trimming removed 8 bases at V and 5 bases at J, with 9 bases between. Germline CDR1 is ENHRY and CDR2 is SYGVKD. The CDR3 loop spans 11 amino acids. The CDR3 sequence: CAIGLGTEAFF. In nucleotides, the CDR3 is TGTGCCATCGGGCTGGGGACTGAAGCTTTCTTT.

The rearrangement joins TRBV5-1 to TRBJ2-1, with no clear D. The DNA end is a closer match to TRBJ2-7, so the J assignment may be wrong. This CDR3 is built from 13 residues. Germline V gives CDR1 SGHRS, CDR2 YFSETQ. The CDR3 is CASSLATDNEQYF. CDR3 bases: TGCGCCAGCAGCTTAGCGACCGACAATGAGCAGTACTTC.

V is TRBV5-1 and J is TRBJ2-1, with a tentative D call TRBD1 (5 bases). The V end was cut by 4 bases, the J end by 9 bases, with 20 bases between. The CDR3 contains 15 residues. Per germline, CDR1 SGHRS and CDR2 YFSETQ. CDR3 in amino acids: CASSLEQEIVREQFF. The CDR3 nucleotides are TGCGCCAGCAGCCTGGAACAGGAGATCGTCCGTGAGCAGTTCTTC.

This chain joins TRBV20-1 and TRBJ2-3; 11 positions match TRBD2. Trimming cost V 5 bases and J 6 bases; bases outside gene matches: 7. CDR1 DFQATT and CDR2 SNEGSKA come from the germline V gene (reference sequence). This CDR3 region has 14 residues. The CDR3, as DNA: TGCAGTGCTTATAGCGGGGGGGCGTCTGATACGCAGTATTTT. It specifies CSAYSGGASDTQYF.